The 26 T cell receptor beta chains below were found in one sample sequenced in a study of beta chain features in type 1 diabetes. The investigators reverse transcribed all of the isolated RNA, so they sequenced expressed TCRB transcripts. This table comes from immunoSEQ multiplex PCR, and its TCRdb copy is limited to in-frame clones, with some not included. The repertoire includes 150,000 to 200,000 clones, roughly an eighth of them detected once, and 0.62% sits in the top ten. The sample comprised central memory CD4+ T cells from blood. The receptors derive from a woman aged 18-29 years in good health.

The chain has TRBV5-1 and TRBJ2-2, with 8 bases lining up with TRBD1. J gave up 5 bases and V 4 bases, and 1 base lay outside the gene matches. CDR3 length: 13 amino acids. The germline CDR1 and CDR2 sequences are SGHRS and YFSETQ. CDR3 in amino acids: CASSRQGTGELFF. The CDR3 nucleotides read TGCGCCAGCAGCCGACAGGGGACCGGGGAGCTGTTTTTT.

This clone was seen more than once but under ten times. V usage is TRBV5-4 and J usage is TRBJ2-2, with D perhaps TRBD1 (6 bases). CDR1 SGHNT and CDR2 YYREEE come from the germline V gene (reference sequence). This CDR3 contains 14 residues. V gave up 2 bases and J gave up 5 bases, with 10 bases separating them. CDR3 amino acids: CASSLQGFTGELFF. The CDR3 region has the DNA TGTGCCAGCAGCTTACAGGGTTTTACCGGGGAGCTGTTTTTT.

The chain links TRBV29-1 to TRBJ2-5; 11 nucleotides align to TRBD2. Unmatched junction bases numbered 7, after V lost 6 bases and J lost 4 bases. The germline V gene has CDR1 SQVTM and CDR2 ANQGSEA. This CDR3 has 14 residues. The CDR3 bases are TGCAGCGTCGCCACCGGGACTAGCGGAGAGACCCAGTACTTC. Translating it yields CSVATGTSGETQYF.

This clone was seen at least ten times. The rearrangement joins TRBV9 to TRBJ1-5; TRBD1 aligns across 7 bases. CDR3 length: 14 residues. Germline loops: CDR1 SGDLS, CDR2 YYNGEE. V shed 3 bases, J shed 3 bases, and the junction held 3 bases outside the gene matches. CDR3 protein: CASSATGDNQPQHF. DNA of the CDR3: TGTGCCAGCAGCGCCACAGGGGACAATCAGCCCCAGCATTTT.

The chain is built from TRBV28 and TRBJ2-2; 8 bases match TRBD1. Trimming took 7 bases from V and 8 from J; bases not matched to a gene: 9. The CDR3 is 14 amino acids. Germline V gene lookup returns CDR1 MDHEN and CDR2 SYDVKM. The DNA of the CDR3 is TGTGCCAGCACAACAGGACAGGGCTGGGGGGAGCTGTTTTTT. It specifies CASTTGQGWGELFF.

The sample holds a few counts of this clone. The chain combines TRBV28 with TRBJ1-2; D may be TRBD1 (6 bases). Looked up from germline, CDR1 is MDHEN and CDR2 is SYDVKM. This CDR3 has 13 amino acids. Trimming cost V 7 bases and J 5 bases, with 14 bases left between them. CDR3 in DNA: TGTGCCAGCACCTCAAACAGGGCGTATGGCTACACCTTC. This sequence encodes CASTSNRAYGYTF.

V usage is TRBV11-3 and J usage is TRBJ2-2; D is undetermined. Trimming stripped 5 bases from V and 4 bases from J, with 17 bases between. Per the germline V gene, CDR1 is SGHNT and CDR2 is YENEEA. This CDR3 is built from 16 residues. The CDR3 region is CASSPNHYEGTGELFF. CDR3 nucleotides: TGTGCCAGCAGCCCCAACCACTACGAAGGCACCGGGGAGCTGTTTTTT.

This clone was seen only a few times. The chain carries TRBV27 and TRBJ2-5; possible D gene TRBD2, 6 bases. This CDR3 spans 14 amino acids. The germline CDR1 and CDR2 sequences are MNHEY and SMNVEV (reference sequence). Trimming took off 6 bases at V and 1 base at J, with 12 bases between the two ends. Written as DNA, the CDR3 is TGTGCCAGCAGCTTTCTCGGGGGCCAAGAGACCCAGTACTTC. It encodes CASSFLGGQETQYF.

This clone has more than one count but fewer than ten. This chain joins TRBV5-1 and TRBJ2-1; unclear D gene. The germline V and J ends were trimmed by 4 bases and 5 bases, with 13 bases remaining between them. Germline CDR1 and CDR2: SGHRS and YFSETQ. This CDR3 has 14 amino acids. The CDR3 region is CASSNGGPNNEQFF. The CDR3 DNA follows: TGCGCCAGCAGCAATGGCGGCCCGAACAATGAGCAGTTCTTC.

This clone has a handful of counts. The sample contains more than one DNA sequence encoding this CDR3. The chain has TRBV7-2 and TRBJ2-5; possible D gene TRBD1, 6 bases. V was clipped by 1 base and J by 4 bases, with 10 bases between them. This CDR3 is 14 amino acids long. Germline CDR1 SGHTA, CDR2 FQGNSA. CDR3 loop: CASSLGGRGETQYF. The CDR3 nucleotides read TGTGCCAGCAGCTTAGGCGGCAGGGGAGAGACCCAGTACTTC.

This clone was detected only a few times. The rearrangement joins TRBV4-1 to TRBJ1-4; no firm D call. With 1 base removed from V and 7 bases from J, the gap between germline ends came to 10 bases. The germline CDR1 and CDR2 sequences are MGHRA and YSYEKL. The CDR3 extends over 14 amino acids. The DNA for the CDR3 is TGCGCCAGCAGCCAAGGCCAAGGGAGTGAAAAACTGTTTTTT. It is translated as CASSQGQGSEKLFF.

This clone appeared a few times. CDR3 sequence reads: CASSFEVTEAFF. The CDR3 nucleotides are TGTGCCAGCAGCTTCGAGGTCACTGAAGCTTTCTTT. V gene TRBV7-9 combines with J gene TRBJ1-1; D unclear. From germline, CDR1 is SEHNR and CDR2 FQNEAQ (reference sequence). V lost 3 bases and J lost 4, with 6 bases in between. CDR3 length: 12 amino acids.

CDR3 sequence: CASSEGQGFYGYTF. Written as DNA, the CDR3 is TGTGCCAGCAGCGAGGGACAGGGATTTTATGGCTACACCTTC. This chain links TRBV7-2 with TRBJ1-2; 9 nucleotides agree with TRBD1. Germline values: CDR1 SGHTA, CDR2 FQGNSA. The CDR3 spans 14 residues. V lost 5 bases to trimming and J lost 5 bases; unmatched junction nucleotides: 6.

This clone was seen more than once but under ten times. V usage is TRBV9 and J usage is TRBJ2-3; D uncertain. The CDR3 contains 15 residues. Germline lookup yields CDR1 SGDLS and CDR2 YYNGEE. Trimming stripped 1 base from V and 0 bases from J, with 9 bases between. CDR3 region: CASSVIETSTDTQYF. Written as DNA, the CDR3 is TGTGCCAGCAGCGTAATTGAAACTAGCACAGATACGCAGTATTTT.

The rearrangement uses TRBV30 and TRBJ2-3, with D uncertain. This CDR3 contains 11 residues. V lost 5 bases and J 9 bases, leaving 12 bases between the germline ends. From germline, CDR1 is GTSNPN and CDR2 SVGIG (reference sequence). CDR3: CAWSSSRTQYF. DNA for the CDR3: TGTGCCTGGTCCTCATCCAGAACGCAGTATTTT.

This clone was seen a handful of times. The CDR3 loop reads CASSHRQGMNTEAFF. CDR3 bases: TGTGCCAGCAGCCATAGACAGGGTATGAACACTGAAGCTTTCTTT. The V gene is TRBV5-4, the J gene TRBJ1-1, with 7 bases identical to TRBD1. The CDR3 is made up of 15 amino acids. V shed 4 bases and J 0 bases; nucleotides not matched to a gene: 6. Germline V gene data show CDR1 as SGHNT and CDR2 as YYREEE (reference sequence).

This CDR3 reads CAWSASHRGPGDQHF. The CDR3 DNA reads TGTGCCTGGAGTGCATCACACCGGGGCCCAGGGGACCAGCATTTT. The chain combines TRBV30 with TRBJ1-5, with a possible D match to TRBD1 (6 bases). The CDR3 sequence is 15 residues long. V was cut by 1 base and J by 12 bases, with 22 bases left in between. Germline values: CDR1 GTSNPN, CDR2 SVGIG (reference sequence).

A few counts support this clone. V gene TRBV5-4 combines with J gene TRBJ2-4, with TRBD1 matching 11 bases. Losses at the gene ends were 0 bases for V and 6 bases for J; bases not matched to a gene: 2. There are 15 residues in the CDR3. The germline gives CDR1 SGHNT, CDR2 YYREEE (reference sequence). CDR3 amino acids: CASSLGGTGGNIQYF. CDR3 nucleotide sequence: TGTGCCAGCAGCTTGGGTGGGACAGGGGGAAACATTCAGTACTTC.

This clone was seen only a few times. The rearrangement joins TRBV5-1 to TRBJ1-4, with unresolved D. Germline CDR1 SGHRS, CDR2 YFSETQ. Trimming cost V 5 bases and J 7 bases, with 12 bases left between them. CDR3 size: 13 residues. For the CDR3, the DNA is TGCGCCAGCAGTTCGGCGGTAGGTGAAAAACTGTTTTTT. As protein: CASSSAVGEKLFF. The full variable domain, with the rest looked up from reference TRBV5-1 and TRBJ1-4, is KAGVTQTPRYLIKTRGQQVTLSCSPISGHRSVSWYQQTPGQGLQFLFEYFSETQRNKGNFPGRFSGRQFSNSRSEMNVSTLELGDSALYLCASSSAVGEKLFFGSGTQLSVL.

J is TRBJ1-5 and V is TRBV2; D not resolved. Trimming left V 3 bases short and J 2 bases short, with 8 bases between. The CDR3 has 14 residues. Germline CDR1 is SNHLY and CDR2 is FYNNEI. The CDR3 DNA reads TGTGCCAGCAGTGAGGTCCGGGGCAATCAGCCCCAGCATTTT. Translated, it gives CASSEVRGNQPQHF. Full variable domain (missing parts from reference TRBV2 and TRBJ1-5): EPEVTQTPSHQVTQMGQEVILRCVPISNHLYFYWYRQILGQKVEFLVSFYNNEISEKSEIFDDQFSVERPDGSNFTLKIRSTKLEDSAMYFCASSEVRGNQPQHFGDGTRLSIL.

This chain joins TRBV30 and TRBJ2-5; D is ambiguous. The CDR3 runs 11 residues. Between the trimmed V and J ends, which lost 0 bases and 4 bases, there was a span of 3 bases. Germline V lookup: CDR1 GTSNPN, CDR2 SVGIG (reference sequence). The CDR3 nucleotides are TGTGCCTGGAGTGTCGTAGAGACCCAGTACTTC. Protein product: CAWSVVETQYF.

The chain employs TRBV19 and TRBJ2-5; 7 bases match TRBD2. V dropped 7 bases and J dropped 4; count of bases not matched to a gene: 12. This CDR3 contains 15 residues. The germline V gene has CDR1 LNHDA and CDR2 SQIVND (reference sequence). The CDR3 is CASKGAGLLSETQYF. CDR3 nucleotide sequence: TGTGCCAGTAAGGGAGCGGGACTCCTCTCAGAGACCCAGTACTTC.

This clone was counted only a few times. V gene TRBV6-1 combines with J gene TRBJ1-1; D is possibly TRBD1 (6 bases). The V and J ends lost 7 bases and 2 bases respectively, with 17 bases between them. This CDR3 is 15 amino acids long. CDR1 and CDR2 (germline): MNHNS, SASEGT. Here the CDR3 reads CASTIAGTLNTEAFF. In nucleotides, the CDR3 is TGTGCCAGCACCATTGCCGGGACACTCAACACTGAAGCTTTCTTT.

The CDR3 bases are TGTGCCAGCAACGCACCCCAGGGTGCAAATCAGCCCCAGCATTTT. It translates to CASNAPQGANQPQHF. This chain links TRBV28 with TRBJ1-5, with a tentative D call TRBD1 (5 bases). The ends were cut back, 7 bases at V and 4 bases at J, with 17 bases in the middle. The CDR3 extends over 15 amino acids. Looked up from germline, CDR1 is MDHEN and CDR2 is SYDVKM.

A few counts support this clone. V is TRBV6-5 and J is TRBJ1-1; TRBD1 might be the D (6 bases). In germline, CDR1 is MNHEY, CDR2 SVGAGI. The CDR3 has 15 residues. V dropped 6 bases and J dropped 4 bases, with 18 bases sitting between them. CDR3 DNA sequence: TGTGCCAGCAGCTCACACCAGGGGATCAGCACTGAAGCTTTCTTT. The encoded protein is CASSSHQGISTEAFF.

This clone showed up just a few times. The rearrangement uses TRBV4-2 and TRBJ2-3; possible D gene TRBD1, 5 bases. CDR1 LGHNA and CDR2 YNFKEQ come from the germline V gene. Trimming left V 3 bases short and J 2 bases short, with 15 bases between. This CDR3 has 16 amino acids. CDR3 bases: TGTGCCAGCAGCCATCAAGGTGGGGCAGACACAGATACGCAGTATTTT. This sequence encodes CASSHQGGADTDTQYF.